The 24 T cell receptor beta chains given below trace back to one sample, sequenced in a study of T cell responses to AZD1222 COVID-19 vaccine. Profiled with immunoSEQ multiplex PCR; TCRdb holds only in-frame clones, not every one. The sample records 120,000 or so clones, roughly 89% being singletons. The sample here was peripheral blood, taken on day 0 of AZD1222 vaccination. The receptor set was obtained from an adult in good health.

The chain carries TRBV6-5 and TRBJ1-2; D call uncertain. The CDR3 runs 12 residues. Deletions cut 9 bases from V and 4 bases from J, with 12 bases between. From germline, CDR1 is MNHEY and CDR2 SVGAGI. The CDR3 nucleotides read TGTGCCAGGATCGAAAAACGCTATGGCTACACCTTC. This encodes CARIEKRYGYTF.

The chain combines TRBV19 with TRBJ1-1; 7 bases line up with TRBD1. The CDR3 has 13 amino acids. Looked up from germline, CDR1 is LNHDA and CDR2 is SQIVND (reference sequence). The trim removed 5 bases at V and 6 bases at J, leaving 6 bases unmatched. CDR3 bases: TGTGCCAGTAGTCTTTATGGACAGGCTGAAGCTTTCTTT. It is translated as CASSLYGQAEAFF.

The V gene is TRBV27, the J gene TRBJ1-2, with a weak D call TRBD1 (5 bases). Germline V gives CDR1 MNHEY, CDR2 SMNVEV (reference sequence). With 1 base removed from V and 7 bases from J, the gap between germline ends came to 13 bases. The CDR3 spans 14 residues. DNA for the CDR3: TGTGCCAGCAGTTTATTGGCAGGGACGAGTGGCTACACCTTC. This sequence encodes CASSLLAGTSGYTF.

This chain connects TRBV19 to TRBJ2-1, with TRBD2 identical over 11 bases. V lost 6 bases and J lost 3; bases outside the gene matches: 10. Germline loops: CDR1 LNHDA, CDR2 SQIVND (reference sequence). This CDR3 has 17 residues. This chain's CDR3 is CASRPTSGSRVYNEQFF. The CDR3 nucleotides read TGTGCCAGTAGACCCACTAGCGGGAGTAGGGTCTACAATGAGCAGTTCTTC. The whole variable domain, remainder taken from reference TRBV19 and TRBJ2-1, is DGGITQSPKYLFRKEGQNVTLSCEQNLNHDAMYWYRQDPGQGLRLIYYSQIVNDFQKGDIAEGYSVSREKKESFPLTVTSAQKNPTAFYLCASRPTSGSRVYNEQFFGPGTRLTVL.

The chain links TRBV11-2 to TRBJ2-2; D uncertain. V was trimmed by 2 bases and J by 0 bases, leaving 7 bases between them. The CDR3 is made up of 15 amino acids. Germline loops: CDR1 SGHAT, CDR2 FQNNGV. CDR3 amino acids: CASSLITTNTGELFF. CDR3 DNA sequence: TGTGCCAGCAGCTTAATTACAACGAACACCGGGGAGCTGTTTTTT.

This clone has only a few counts. CDR3 amino acids: CASRSPAEAFF. In nucleotides, the CDR3 is TGTGCCAGCAGGAGTCCGGCTGAAGCTTTCTTT. The V gene is TRBV12-3 or TRBV12-4, the J gene TRBJ1-1, with D unresolved. The CDR3 is made up of 11 amino acids. Deletions cut 6 bases from V and 6 bases from J, with 8 bases between.

The chain is built from TRBV5-1 and TRBJ2-1; a possible D gene is TRBD2 (6 bases). V was cut by 1 base and J by 0 bases, with 8 bases left in between. The CDR3 spans 15 residues. Germline V gives CDR1 SGHRS, CDR2 YFSETQ. The DNA of the CDR3 is TGCGCCAGCAGCTTGATCGGGAGCTCCTACAATGAGCAGTTCTTC. This gives the protein CASSLIGSSYNEQFF. Drawing the rest from reference TRBV5-1 and TRBJ2-1, the complete variable domain is KAGVTQTPRYLIKTRGQQVTLSCSPISGHRSVSWYQQTPGQGLQFLFEYFSETQRNKGNFPGRFSGRQFSNSRSEMNVSTLELGDSALYLCASSLIGSSYNEQFFGPGTRLTVL.

The chain employs TRBV25-1 and TRBJ2-1; the match to TRBD2 covers 10 bases. Germline lookup yields CDR1 MGHDK and CDR2 SYGVNS. Trimming removed 5 bases from V and 7 bases from J; junction bases left unmatched: 5. The CDR3 length is 14 residues. CDR3 protein: CASSRTSGTNEQFF. The CDR3 nucleotides are TGTGCCAGCAGTCGAACTAGCGGGACAAATGAGCAGTTCTTC.

DNA of the CDR3: TGTGCCAGCAGCCGCGGACAGGGAAGATTGGTCGAGCAGTACTTC. This gives the protein CASSRGQGRLVEQYF. The chain recombines TRBV11-2 with TRBJ2-7, with 8 bases identical to TRBD1. There are 15 residues in the CDR3. Trimming removed 5 bases from V and 6 bases from J; junction bases left unmatched: 12. Germline V gene data show CDR1 as SGHAT and CDR2 as FQNNGV.

The rearrangement uses TRBV18 and TRBJ1-4; D gene uncertain. The CDR3 sequence is 14 residues long. Trimming took 5 bases from V and 7 from J, leaving 14 bases between them. The germline CDR1 and CDR2 sequences are KGHSH and LQKENI. This chain's CDR3 is CASSSIAQVEKLFF. The CDR3 nucleotides are TGTGCCAGCTCATCGATAGCCCAAGTTGAAAAACTGTTTTTT.

CDR3 sequence: CASSLDRVTRGYTF. As DNA, the CDR3 is TGTGCCAGCAGCTTAGACAGGGTAACTAGGGGCTACACCTTC. This sequence joins TRBV7-9 and TRBJ1-2; a possible D gene is TRBD1 (6 bases). Trimming took off 1 base at V and 8 bases at J, with 14 bases between the two ends. The CDR3 runs to 14 residues. Germline lookup yields CDR1 SEHNR and CDR2 FQNEAQ (reference sequence).

J is TRBJ2-3 and V is TRBV6-5; 7 bases are a match to TRBD2. The length of the CDR3 is 15 residues. Germline CDR1 and CDR2: MNHEY and SVGAGI. V lost 8 bases and J lost 1; bases outside the gene matches: 9. CDR3 loop: CASGGRGDGTDTQYF. The CDR3 DNA follows: TGTGCCAGCGGCGGCCGGGGGGACGGCACAGATACGCAGTATTTT.

The chain joins TRBV27 to TRBJ2-3, with TRBD2 as a possible D gene (5 bases). Germline-derived CDR1 and CDR2 are MNHEY and SMNVEV (reference sequence). CDR3 length: 12 residues. Trimming pared 6 bases from V and 6 bases from J, leaving 10 bases between. In nucleotides, the CDR3 is TGTGCCAGCAGATCGGGGAGTGATACGCAGTATTTT. Encoded protein: CASRSGSDTQYF.

The chain has TRBV27 and TRBJ2-2, with D hard to call. The germline V gene encodes CDR1 MNHEY and CDR2 SMNVEV (reference sequence). Trimming stripped 4 bases from V and 5 bases from J, with 11 bases between. This CDR3 is built from 14 residues. Here the CDR3 reads CASSSFNPTGELFF. The CDR3 nucleotides are TGTGCCAGCAGTTCCTTTAATCCGACCGGGGAGCTGTTTTTT.

The chain has TRBV11-1 and TRBJ2-7; 15 positions match TRBD2. This CDR3 is built from 16 residues. Trimming cost V 5 bases and J 4 bases; bases outside gene matches: 6. Germline CDR1 SGHAT, CDR2 FQDESV (reference sequence). CDR3 in amino acids: CASSASGTSGGYEQYF. The CDR3 DNA is TGTGCCAGCAGCGCAAGTGGGACTAGCGGGGGGTACGAGCAGTACTTC.

This chain joins TRBV3-1 (or the pseudogene TRBV3-2) and TRBJ1-6; D might be TRBD1 (5 bases). The CDR3 length is 15 residues. Trimming took off 0 bases at V and 6 bases at J, with 9 bases between the two ends. CDR1 is LGHDT and CDR2 is YNNKEL in the germline V gene (reference sequence). CDR3 in amino acids: CASSQESRVNSPLHF. The CDR3 coding sequence is TGTGCCAGCAGCCAAGAAAGCAGGGTTAATTCACCCCTCCACTTT.

V is TRBV3-1 (or the pseudogene TRBV3-2) and J is TRBJ1-5, with D unclear. Germline CDR1 LGHDT, CDR2 YNNKEL (reference sequence). The V end lost 0 bases, the J end lost 9 bases, and 15 bases lay between the germline ends. This CDR3 spans 15 amino acids. The DNA of the CDR3 is TGTGCCAGCAGCCAAGAAGTGGGAGGTCTTTCGCCCCAGCATTTT. Amino acid sequence: CASSQEVGGLSPQHF.

The rearrangement uses TRBV6-5 and TRBJ1-2; D not resolved. Germline CDR1 reads MNHEY; CDR2 reads SVGAGI. Deletions cut 10 bases from V and 5 bases from J, with 17 bases between. This CDR3 region has 13 residues. DNA for the CDR3: TGTGCCACCAGCATTGCGGCAGGATATGGCTACACCTTC. This translates into CATSIAAGYGYTF.

This rearrangement joins TRBV6-2 or TRBV6-3 to TRBJ1-5; TRBD1 agrees at 9 bases. Trimming removed 5 bases from V and 4 bases from J; junction bases left unmatched: 6. Germline assignment: CDR1 MNHEY and CDR2 SVGEGT. The CDR3 consists of 15 residues. DNA of the CDR3: TGTGCCAGCAGTATGCCGGGACAGGGAAATCAGCCCCAGCATTTT. Protein sequence: CASSMPGQGNQPQHF.

The CDR3 nucleotides are TGCGCCAGCAGCCCGGACGGGCGGACAACAACTAATGAAAAACTGTTTTTT. It is translated as CASSPDGRTTTNEKLFF. The chain joins TRBV5-1 to TRBJ1-4; a weak D match, TRBD1 (5 bases). The ends were cut back, 4 bases at V and 0 bases at J, with 16 bases in the middle. The germline V gene encodes CDR1 SGHRS and CDR2 YFSETQ. CDR3 size: 17 residues.

A remark on this clone: The sample carries other DNA sequences with the same CDR3. V is TRBV5-1 and J is TRBJ2-2; the D call may be TRBD1 or TRBD2 (5 bases each). CDR1 is SGHRS, CDR2 YFSETQ, per germline. CDR3 size: 14 residues. The V and J ends lost 0 bases and 7 bases respectively, with 10 bases between them. CDR3 in DNA: TGCGCCAGCAGCTTGGGAAGAGGGGACGGGGAGCTGTTTTTT. Amino acid sequence: CASSLGRGDGELFF.

This sequence joins TRBV2 and TRBJ1-3; possible D gene TRBD1, 5 bases. Germline V gene lookup returns CDR1 SNHLY and CDR2 FYNNEI. V was pared by 2 bases and J by 2 bases, with 10 bases between. The CDR3 has 15 residues. The CDR3 DNA follows: TGTGCCAGCAGTGAAAGGGGAGTCACTGGAAACACCATATATTTT. As protein: CASSERGVTGNTIYF. Using reference TRBV2 and TRBJ1-3 for the parts outside the CDR3, the full variable domain is EPEVTQTPSHQVTQMGQEVILRCVPISNHLYFYWYRQILGQKVEFLVSFYNNEISEKSEIFDDQFSVERPDGSNFTLKIRSTKLEDSAMYFCASSERGVTGNTIYFGEGSWLTVV.

The chain carries TRBV18 and TRBJ1-2, with 7 positions matching TRBD1. Looked up from germline, CDR1 is KGHSH and CDR2 is LQKENI. The V gene end was trimmed by 3 bases and the J gene end by 5 bases; junction bases not matched to a gene: 9. There are 15 residues in the CDR3. The DNA of the CDR3 is TGTGCCAGCTCACCCGGACAGGAGACCGCGTATGGCTACACCTTC. Translated: CASSPGQETAYGYTF.

This CDR3 is CATSDYHPGHNQETQYF. CDR3 bases: TGTGCCACCAGTGACTATCATCCGGGACACAACCAAGAGACCCAGTACTTC. The V gene is TRBV24-1, the J gene TRBJ2-5; D is perhaps TRBD1 (6 bases). V gave up 4 bases and J gave up 0 bases, with 17 bases separating them. Looked up from germline, CDR1 is KGHDR and CDR2 is SFDVKD. CDR3 length: 17 residues.